The 17 T cell receptor beta chains given below trace back to one sample, sequenced in a study of cytomegalovirus exposure and HLA in healthy donors. This table comes from immunoSEQ multiplex PCR, and its TCRdb copy is limited to in-frame clones, with some not included. The table lists 250,000 to 400,000 clones, approximately 85% of them singletons. Sequenced sample: PBMCs. The receptors here all came from a man aged 25-45 years in good health and CMV-seronegative.

The chain couples TRBV10-3 to TRBJ2-7; D might be TRBD2 (5 bases). Germline V gene data show CDR1 as ENHRY and CDR2 as SYGVKD. The V end lost 3 bases, the J end lost 3 bases, and 12 bases lay between the germline ends. CDR3 length: 14 residues. This CDR3 is CAISDEGSLYEQYF. Written as DNA, the CDR3 is TGTGCCATCAGTGACGAGGGCAGCCTCTACGAGCAGTACTTC.

This clone appeared a few times. The chain links TRBV28 to TRBJ1-2; no firm D call. Germline values: CDR1 MDHEN, CDR2 SYDVKM. This CDR3 is built from 12 residues. V dropped 8 bases and J dropped 3 bases, with 10 bases sitting between them. The CDR3 sequence is CASGSRDYGYTF. The CDR3 region has the DNA TGTGCCAGCGGCTCCCGGGACTATGGCTACACCTTC.

The J gene is TRBJ1-1, the V gene TRBV6-5; D may be TRBD1 (6 bases). This CDR3 has 15 amino acids. Germline V gene sequence: CDR1 MNHEY, CDR2 SVGAGI. The ends were cut back, 1 base at V and 1 base at J, with 10 bases in the middle. The CDR3 coding sequence is TGTGCCAGCAGTTACTTAAAACAGGGGAACACTGAAGCTTTCTTT. Amino acid sequence: CASSYLKQGNTEAFF.

V is TRBV19 and J is TRBJ1-1; D gene unclear. The CDR3 covers 14 residues. Germline CDR1 and CDR2: LNHDA and SQIVND (reference sequence). The ends were cut back, 8 bases at V and 1 base at J, with 14 bases in the middle. The CDR3 sequence: CASYGPGKNTEAFF. CDR3 coding DNA: TGTGCCAGTTACGGACCGGGAAAGAACACTGAAGCTTTCTTT.

The chain joins TRBV4-3 to TRBJ1-5; D ambiguous. CDR1 LGHNA and CDR2 YSLEER come from the germline V gene. The CDR3 runs to 15 residues. Trimming stripped 0 bases from V and 2 bases from J, with 8 bases between. CDR3 protein: CASSQDPEGNQPQHF. CDR3 DNA: TGCGCCAGCAGCCAAGATCCCGAGGGCAATCAGCCCCAGCATTTT.

The chain carries TRBV2 and TRBJ1-1, with a tentative D call TRBD1 (5 bases). The V end lost 8 bases, the J end lost 2 bases, and 15 bases lay between the germline ends. The CDR3 extends over 14 amino acids. CDR1 and CDR2 (germline): SNHLY, FYNNEI. The CDR3 coding sequence is TGTGCCAGCCCCAGCAGGGCCATCAACACTGAAGCTTTCTTT. Residues: CASPSRAINTEAFF.

The gene calls are TRBV2 and TRBJ2-7, with a tentative D call TRBD2 (7 bases). Between the trimmed V and J ends, which lost 5 bases and 6 bases, there was a span of 20 bases. The CDR3 contains 15 residues. Germline assignment: CDR1 SNHLY and CDR2 FYNNEI. DNA of the CDR3: TGTGCCAGCAGTTCCTCCCGGGGGGCCTTCAGCGAGCAGTACTTC. Translated, it gives CASSSSRGAFSEQYF.

The chain carries TRBV6-5 and TRBJ1-2, with 9 bases aligning to TRBD1. The V gene end was trimmed by 2 bases and the J gene end by 6 bases; junction bases not matched to a gene: 4. Germline assignment: CDR1 MNHEY and CDR2 SVGAGI. The length of the CDR3 is 14 residues. Here the CDR3 reads CASSYRGTGNGYTF. CDR3 bases: TGTGCCAGCAGTTACCGCGGGACAGGGAATGGCTACACCTTC.

The V gene is TRBV30, the J gene TRBJ2-7; 9 nucleotides align to TRBD1. Germline V gene sequence: CDR1 GTSNPN, CDR2 SVGIG (reference sequence). The V segment lost 0 bases and the J segment 3 bases; nucleotides outside the gene matches: 6. The length of the CDR3 is 15 residues. The CDR3 sequence: CAWSVNRGPYYEQYF. Written as DNA, the CDR3 is TGTGCCTGGAGTGTTAACAGGGGGCCCTACTACGAGCAGTACTTC.

This rearrangement joins TRBV6-1 to TRBJ2-5, with 9 bases identical to TRBD2. V dropped 2 bases and J dropped 5; count of bases not matched to a gene: 6. Germline-derived CDR1 and CDR2 are MNHNS and SASEGT. This CDR3 comprises 15 residues. The CDR3 region is CASSEYAGGPETQYF. The CDR3 coding sequence is TGTGCCAGCAGTGAATACGCGGGGGGGCCTGAGACCCAGTACTTC.

This sequence joins TRBV7-9 and TRBJ1-1; no clear D gene. In germline, CDR1 is SEHNR, CDR2 FQNEAQ (reference sequence). V was trimmed by 1 base and J by 10 bases, leaving 7 bases between them. The CDR3 covers 11 residues. The CDR3 loop reads CASSLGVRAFF. Written as DNA, the CDR3 is TGTGCCAGCAGCTTAGGTGTGCGAGCTTTCTTT.

V and J are TRBV4-2 and TRBJ2-2; D remains ambiguous. Trimming removed 1 base from V and 6 bases from J, with 9 bases in between. This CDR3 spans 14 amino acids. The germline CDR1 and CDR2 sequences are LGHNA and YNFKEQ. CDR3 sequence: CASSQVAGSGELFF. DNA of the CDR3: TGTGCCAGCAGCCAAGTTGCCGGGTCCGGGGAGCTGTTTTTT.

The V gene is TRBV7-9, the J gene TRBJ2-3; tentative D call: TRBD2 (7 bases). With 5 bases removed from V and 6 bases from J, the gap between germline ends came to 18 bases. CDR1 is SEHNR, CDR2 FQNEAQ, per germline (reference sequence). CDR3 length: 15 residues. The CDR3 bases are TGTGCCAGCAGCACCCGAGAGGGGGGGACGGATACGCAGTATTTT. As protein: CASSTREGGTDTQYF. Supplemented by reference TRBV7-9 and TRBJ2-3, the full variable domain reads DTGVSQNPRHKITKRGQNVTFRCDPISEHNRLYWYRQTLGQGPEFLTYFQNEAQLEKSRLLSDRFSAERPKGSFSTLEIQRTEQGDSAMYLCASSTREGGTDTQYFGPGTRLTVL.

The V and J genes are TRBV9 and TRBJ2-5; a possible D gene is TRBD2 (7 bases). V was trimmed by 2 bases and J by 2 bases, leaving 13 bases between them. Germline CDR1 reads SGDLS; CDR2 reads YYNGEE. The CDR3 is 15 residues long. The CDR3: CASSVSGGEQETQYF. The CDR3 nucleotides read TGTGCCAGCAGCGTCTCGGGGGGCGAGCAAGAGACCCAGTACTTC.

The CDR3 DNA is TGTGCCAGTTCCAGGGGTAACACCGGGGAGCTGTTTTTT. Protein: CASSRGNTGELFF. The rearrangement links TRBV19 to TRBJ2-2, with D perhaps matching TRBD1 (6 bases). The CDR3 spans 13 residues. V lost 8 bases to trimming and J lost 2 bases, with 9 bases between them. The V gene's germline CDR1 is LNHDA and CDR2 SQIVND (reference sequence).

The chain joins TRBV13 to TRBJ2-7; D not resolved. Germline V CDR1 and CDR2: PRHDT, FYEKMQ (reference sequence). CDR3 length equals 14 residues. V was trimmed by 5 bases and J by 3 bases, leaving 14 bases between them. Here the CDR3 DNA reads TGTGCCAGCAGCCCCGGTGCCGGGTTCTACGAGCAGTACTTC. This codes for CASSPGAGFYEQYF.

The sample holds one count of this clone. Its ends do not fully match the called genes, so a read error is possible. The genes are TRBV27 and TRBJ1-1; no reliable D call. CDR1 is MNHEY and CDR2 is SMNVEV in the germline V gene (reference sequence). The CDR3 runs to 13 residues. This CDR3 is CASSLEGGTETFF. In DNA form, the CDR3 reads TGTGCCAGCAGTTTAGAGGGAGGCACTGAAACTTTCTTT.